This T cell receptor beta chain was found in a study of T cell responses to AZD1222 COVID-19 vaccine. Study details: Second-dose groups at about 4 or about 12 weeks were pooled.

The protocol was immunoSEQ multiplex PCR, while the TCRdb copy is restricted to in-frame clones and leaves out a portion. The sample carries over 50,000 clones, about four fifths recorded once. J lost 4 bases, V lost 10 bases, and 15 bases had no gene match. CDR1 is ENHRY and CDR2 is SYGVKD in the germline V gene. CDR3 length: 16 residues. Material: peripheral blood, obtained on day 0 of AZD1222 vaccination. The chain couples TRBV10-3 to TRBJ1-3; TRBD1 agrees at 8 bases. This receptor was identified in an adult in good health. CDR3 sequence reads: CATGTGLSPGGNTIYF. The CDR3 DNA sequence: TGTGCCACCGGGACAGGACTCAGCCCGGGAGGAAACACCATATATTTT.